The clone carrying this T cell receptor beta chain was found many times. These data come from a study of molecular identifiers for immune sequencing clone quantification. TCRdb ran MiXCR on the PCR reads and lists one entry per CDR3 protein. The sample has about 640,000 distinct CDR3 sequences, less than 20% seen once. From germline, CDR1 is GTSNPN and CDR2 SVGIG (reference sequence). V lost 1 base to trimming and J lost 4 bases; unmatched junction nucleotides: 12. The CDR3 spans 17 residues. The chain employs TRBV30 and TRBJ2-3, with 9 bases identical to TRBD1. Material: naive CD8+ T cells from blood, with Jurkat cell RNA spiked in. Sample subset: FACS-sorted CD8+CD4-CCR7+CD45RA+ naive T cells. The TCR sequence derives from a human donor in good health. Some libraries in this study had Jurkat cell RNA spiked in. CDR3 in amino acids: CAWSGLGQGFLSDTQYF. The DNA for the CDR3 is TGTGCCTGGAGTGGGTTGGGACAGGGTTTTTTATCAGATACGCAGTATTTT.